Reported below is one T cell receptor beta chain. Germline V gene lookup returns CDR1 MNHEY and CDR2 SMNVEV (reference sequence). V dropped 4 bases and J dropped 4 bases, with 22 bases sitting between them. CDR3 length: 17 residues. This sample was included in a study of shared clonotypes between healthy human individuals. Across the whole study: CD4 naive cells filled three plates per donor, CD4 memory three, CD8 naive two and CD8 memory one.

Terminally differentiated effector memory CD45RA+ cells were excluded by CCR7 positive selection of CD45RO-negative cells. Authors' processing steps: Filtering differed, since immunoSEQ gave only junction sequences and no quality scores. Clones were sequenced by immunoSEQ multiplex PCR, and TCRdb holds only the in-frame ones, with some missing. For V, J and clone size, that table is used; D and trimming come from the DNA. The profile covers more than 2 million clones, with about 94% appearing a single time and 0.85% to 1.2% taken by the ten largest. Sequencing used naive CD8+ T cells sorted from blood. The gene calls are TRBV27 and TRBJ2-5; D tentatively fits TRBD1 or TRBD2 (5 bases each). This TCR was sampled from a man younger than 35 in good health. CDR3 nucleotide sequence: TGTGCCAGCAGTTCATACCCACAGGCGGGCCAGGGAGAGACCCAGTACTTC. As protein: CASSSYPQAGQGETQYF.